The following is a T cell receptor beta chain sequence with its context. No cognate antigen has been identified for it. No base-level quality is on record; no much larger clone is a single base apart. This sample is drawn from a study of cytomegalovirus exposure and HLA in healthy donors (dated by TCRdb to 2016 to 2017). Some background on the complete study: A later analysis indicated that the 90 to 150 validation repertoires were generated on the platform also employed for the approximately 670 repertoires of the first cohort. High-throughput TCR immunosequencing, statistical association of individual TCRs with disease status, and machine learning were combined to predict cytomegalovirus infection status. Besides the first cohort of approximately 710 subjects, a separate validation cohort made up of around 120 different subjects was used. The study aimed to test whether cataloging public T cell receptors could reveal signatures of past pathogen exposure.

Separate from the roughly 700-subject first cohort, the validation cohort of around 130 subjects was the group to which the donors belonged. Libraries were prepared through the immunoSEQ multiplex PCR assay. The authors' analysis ran thus. A statistical classification framework was built for diagnosing cytomegalovirus status from the catalog of TCR beta chain sequences. TCRdb's version of the immuneACCESS table is confined to in-frame rearrangements and falls short of the full clone set. An unresolved V gene accounts for under half of the shortfall where checked; the remainder is of unknown origin. V and J calls and clone size come straight from that table; D and trimming were deduced from the DNA. In all, the sample holds 150,000 to 200,000 clones, and around nine tenths of those were seen once. The ten largest clones capture approximately 7% of the sample. The CDR3 runs 17 amino acids, cysteine and phenylalanine included. Only CDR3 DNA remains: 51 bases, in frame from the first base. Relative to germline, V is missing 2 bases and J is missing 5 bases, with 10 bases of the junction outside any gene match. In the germline V gene, CDR1 corresponds to SGHRS and CDR2 to YFSETQ.

Results and caveats for the whole study, not just this receptor: The validation cohort had no HLA typing available for a later analysis, so co-occurrence within that cohort was assessed over all 120 or so repertoires. The classifier was reported to diagnose cytomegalovirus status with high specificity and sensitivity in both the original cohort and the validation cohort. It was suggested by the authors that the approach could potentially be generalized to other disease states and immunological phenotypes. Most TCR sequences were observed very rarely across donors, whereas some public TCRs were present in many individuals. In the study, approximately 160 TCR beta chains were listed as associated with cytomegalovirus. A few of the identified cytomegalovirus-associated TCR beta chains were confirmed in vitro to be specific for cytomegalovirus antigens. Of the cluster scores, roughly 93% were above 0 in a later analysis, which found that TCRs clustered in the first cohort also tended to co-occur in the 90 to 150 validation repertoires.

The receptor's source is a man under 40 in good health and CMV-seropositive. The chain is made from TRBV5-1 and TRBJ2-1; a stretch of 10 junction bases matches TRBD1. The material sequenced was PBMCs. CDR3 region: CASSLARDRGRDNEQFF. The DNA sequence is TGCGCCAGCAGCTTAGCCCGGGACAGGGGTAGGGACAATGAGCAGTTCTTC.